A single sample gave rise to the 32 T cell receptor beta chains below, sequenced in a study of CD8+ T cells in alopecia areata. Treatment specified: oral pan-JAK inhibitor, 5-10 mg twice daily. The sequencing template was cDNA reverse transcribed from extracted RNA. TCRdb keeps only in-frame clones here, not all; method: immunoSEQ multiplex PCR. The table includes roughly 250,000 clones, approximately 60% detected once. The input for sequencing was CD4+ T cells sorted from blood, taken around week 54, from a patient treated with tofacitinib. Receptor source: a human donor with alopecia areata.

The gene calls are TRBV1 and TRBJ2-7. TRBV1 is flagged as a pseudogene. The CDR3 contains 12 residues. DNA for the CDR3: TGCACCAGCAGCCAGGGGTGCCACGAGCAGTACTTC. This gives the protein CTSSQGCHEQYF.

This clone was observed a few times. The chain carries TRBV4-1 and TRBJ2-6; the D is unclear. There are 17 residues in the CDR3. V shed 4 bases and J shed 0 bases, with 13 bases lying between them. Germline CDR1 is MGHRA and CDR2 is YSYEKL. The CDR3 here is CASSLGASNSGANVLTF. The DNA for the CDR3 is TGCGCCAGCAGCCTAGGAGCGTCGAACTCTGGGGCCAACGTCCTGACTTTC.

This CDR3 is CASSEGTQSAEKLFF. The CDR3 coding sequence is TGTGCCAGCAGCGAAGGGACCCAGAGCGCTGAAAAACTGTTTTTT. The chain is built from TRBV9 and TRBJ1-4, with D perhaps TRBD1 (5 bases). The CDR3 runs 15 residues. Germline CDR1 reads SGDLS; CDR2 reads YYNGEE. V was shortened by 3 bases and J by 7 bases, with 16 bases between the two germline ends.

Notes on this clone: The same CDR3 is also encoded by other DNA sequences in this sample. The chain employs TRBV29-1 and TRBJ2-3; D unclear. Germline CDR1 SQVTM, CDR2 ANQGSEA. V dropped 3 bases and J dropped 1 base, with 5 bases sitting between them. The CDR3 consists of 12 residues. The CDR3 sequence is CSVDPGTDTQYF. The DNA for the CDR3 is TGCAGCGTTGACCCGGGCACAGATACGCAGTATTTT.

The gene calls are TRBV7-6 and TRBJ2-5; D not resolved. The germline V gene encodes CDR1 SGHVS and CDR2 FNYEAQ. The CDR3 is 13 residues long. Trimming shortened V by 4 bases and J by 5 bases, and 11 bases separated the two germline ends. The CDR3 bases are TGTGCCAGCAGCTCCCCCATGGGGGAGACCCAGTACTTC. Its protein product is CASSSPMGETQYF. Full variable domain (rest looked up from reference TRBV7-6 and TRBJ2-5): GAGVSQSPRYKVTKRGQDVALRCDPISGHVSLYWYRQALGQGPEFLTYFNYEAQQDKSGLPNDRFSAERPEGSISTLTIQRTEQRDSAMYRCASSSPMGETQYFGPGTRLLVL.

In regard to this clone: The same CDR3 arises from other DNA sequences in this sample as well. This CDR3 reads CSVESGANVLTF. In nucleotides, the CDR3 is TGCAGCGTTGAATCTGGGGCCAACGTCCTGACTTTC. The rearrangement joins TRBV29-1 to TRBJ2-6, with no clear D. This CDR3 spans 12 amino acids. Germline-derived CDR1 and CDR2 are SQVTM and ANQGSEA. V lost 2 bases, J lost 1 base, and 0 bases lay in between.

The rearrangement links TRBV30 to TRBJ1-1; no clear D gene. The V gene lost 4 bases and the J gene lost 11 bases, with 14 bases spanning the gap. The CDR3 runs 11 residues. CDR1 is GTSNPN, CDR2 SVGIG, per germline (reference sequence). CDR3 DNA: TGTGCCTGGACCGAAATTATCGCTGCTTTCTTT. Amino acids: CAWTEIIAAFF.

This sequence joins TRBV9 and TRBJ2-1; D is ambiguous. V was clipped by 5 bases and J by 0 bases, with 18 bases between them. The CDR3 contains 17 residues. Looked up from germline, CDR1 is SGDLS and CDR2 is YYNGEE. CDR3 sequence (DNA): TGTGCCAGCAGTGAAAGCGTGGAAGGGAACTCCTACAATGAGCAGTTCTTC. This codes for CASSESVEGNSYNEQFF.

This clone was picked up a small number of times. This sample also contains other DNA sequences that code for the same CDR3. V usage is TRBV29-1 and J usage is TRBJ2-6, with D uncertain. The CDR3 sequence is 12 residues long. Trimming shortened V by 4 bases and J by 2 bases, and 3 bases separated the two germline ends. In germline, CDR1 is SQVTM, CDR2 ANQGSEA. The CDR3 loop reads CSVGAGANVLTF. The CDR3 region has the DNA TGCAGCGTTGGGGCTGGGGCCAACGTCCTGACTTTC.

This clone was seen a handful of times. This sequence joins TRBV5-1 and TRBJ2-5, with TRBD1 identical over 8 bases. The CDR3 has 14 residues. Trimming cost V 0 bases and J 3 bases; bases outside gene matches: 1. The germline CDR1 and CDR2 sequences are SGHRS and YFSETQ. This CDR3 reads CASSLAGGEETQYF. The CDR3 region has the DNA TGCGCCAGCAGCTTGGCAGGGGGCGAAGAGACCCAGTACTTC. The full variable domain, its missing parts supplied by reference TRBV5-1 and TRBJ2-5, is KAGVTQTPRYLIKTRGQQVTLSCSPISGHRSVSWYQQTPGQGLQFLFEYFSETQRNKGNFPGRFSGRQFSNSRSEMNVSTLELGDSALYLCASSLAGGEETQYFGPGTRLLVL.

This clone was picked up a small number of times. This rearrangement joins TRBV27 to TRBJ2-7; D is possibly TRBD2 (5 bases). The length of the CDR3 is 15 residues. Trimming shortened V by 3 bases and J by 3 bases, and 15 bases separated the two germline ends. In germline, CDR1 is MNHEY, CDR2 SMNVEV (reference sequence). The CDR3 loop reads CASSFLGSPGYEQYF. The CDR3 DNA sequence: TGTGCCAGCAGTTTTCTGGGGAGTCCAGGCTACGAGCAGTACTTC.

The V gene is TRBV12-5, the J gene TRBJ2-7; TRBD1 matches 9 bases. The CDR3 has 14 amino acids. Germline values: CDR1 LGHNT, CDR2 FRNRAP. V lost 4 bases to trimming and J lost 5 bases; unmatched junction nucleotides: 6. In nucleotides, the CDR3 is TGTGCTAGTGGTTGGGGGACAGGGCGGGACGAGCAGTACTTC. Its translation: CASGWGTGRDEQYF.

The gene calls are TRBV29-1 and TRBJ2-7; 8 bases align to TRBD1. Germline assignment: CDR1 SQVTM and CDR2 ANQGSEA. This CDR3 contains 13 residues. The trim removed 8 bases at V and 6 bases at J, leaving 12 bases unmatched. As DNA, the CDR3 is TGCAGCACTCGGACAGGGACAGACCGCGAGCAGTACTTC. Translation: CSTRTGTDREQYF.

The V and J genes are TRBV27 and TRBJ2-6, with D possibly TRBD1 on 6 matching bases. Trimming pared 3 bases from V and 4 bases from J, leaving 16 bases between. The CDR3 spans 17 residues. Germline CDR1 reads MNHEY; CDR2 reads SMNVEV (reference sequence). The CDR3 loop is CASSLSGQSWGANVLTF. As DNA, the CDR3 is TGTGCCAGCAGTTTGTCAGGACAGTCGTGGGGGGCCAACGTCCTGACTTTC. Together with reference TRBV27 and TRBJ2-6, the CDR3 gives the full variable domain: EAQVTQNPRYLITVTGKKLTVTCSQNMNHEYMSWYRQDPGLGLRQIYYSMNVEVTDKGDVPEGYKVSRKEKRNFPLILESPSPNQTSLYFCASSLSGQSWGANVLTFGAGSRLTVL.

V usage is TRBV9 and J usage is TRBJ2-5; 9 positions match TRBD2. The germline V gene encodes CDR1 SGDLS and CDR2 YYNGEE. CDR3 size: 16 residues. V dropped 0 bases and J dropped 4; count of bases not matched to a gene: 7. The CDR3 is CASSVEGSGGPETQYF. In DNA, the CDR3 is TGTGCCAGCAGCGTAGAAGGTAGCGGGGGACCAGAGACCCAGTACTTC.

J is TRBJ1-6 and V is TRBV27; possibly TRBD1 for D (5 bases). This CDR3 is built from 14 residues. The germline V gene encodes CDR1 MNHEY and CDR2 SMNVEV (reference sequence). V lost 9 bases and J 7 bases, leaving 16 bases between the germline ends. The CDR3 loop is CASGRRTKNSPLHF. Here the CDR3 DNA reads TGTGCCAGTGGGCGGCGGACAAAGAATTCACCCCTCCACTTT.

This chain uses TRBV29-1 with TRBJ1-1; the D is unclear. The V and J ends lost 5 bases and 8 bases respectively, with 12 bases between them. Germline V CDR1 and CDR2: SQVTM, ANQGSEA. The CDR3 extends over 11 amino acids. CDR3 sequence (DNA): TGCAGCGTTTCGGACCCTGGGGAAGCTTTCTTT. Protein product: CSVSDPGEAFF.

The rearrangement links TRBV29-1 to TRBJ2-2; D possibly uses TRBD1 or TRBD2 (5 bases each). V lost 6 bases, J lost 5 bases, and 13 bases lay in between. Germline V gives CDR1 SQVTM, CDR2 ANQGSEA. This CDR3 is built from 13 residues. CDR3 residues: CSVAGTLTGELFF. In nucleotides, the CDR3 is TGCAGCGTAGCCGGGACCTTAACCGGGGAGCTGTTTTTT.

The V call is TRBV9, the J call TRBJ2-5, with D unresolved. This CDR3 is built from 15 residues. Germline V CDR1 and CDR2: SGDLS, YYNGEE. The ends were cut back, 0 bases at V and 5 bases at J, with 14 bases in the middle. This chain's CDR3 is CASSVAPIPAETQYF. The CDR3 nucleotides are TGTGCCAGCAGCGTAGCCCCGATTCCAGCGGAGACCCAGTACTTC.

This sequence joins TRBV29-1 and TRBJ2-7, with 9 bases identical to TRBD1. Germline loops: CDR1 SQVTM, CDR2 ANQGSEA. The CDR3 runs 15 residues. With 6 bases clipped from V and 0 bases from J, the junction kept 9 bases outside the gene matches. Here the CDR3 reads CSVPNGTGISYEQYF. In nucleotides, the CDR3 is TGCAGCGTCCCCAACGGGACAGGGATCTCCTACGAGCAGTACTTC.

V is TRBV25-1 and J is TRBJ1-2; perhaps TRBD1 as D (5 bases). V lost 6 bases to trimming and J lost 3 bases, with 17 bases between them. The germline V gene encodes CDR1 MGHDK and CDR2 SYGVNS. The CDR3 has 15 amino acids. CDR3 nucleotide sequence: TGTGCCAGCAGCCCCCCCGGGGGGACTCACTATGGCTACACCTTC. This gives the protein CASSPPGGTHYGYTF.

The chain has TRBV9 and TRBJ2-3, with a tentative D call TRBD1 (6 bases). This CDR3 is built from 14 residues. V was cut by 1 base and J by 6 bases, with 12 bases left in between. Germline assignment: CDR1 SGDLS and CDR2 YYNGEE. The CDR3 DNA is TGTGCCAGCAGCGTATTACCCAGGGGCGATACGCAGTATTTT. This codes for CASSVLPRGDTQYF.

DNA for the CDR3: TGTGCCAGCAGCTTCCCAACAGGGGGTAACTATGGCTACACCTTC. Its translation is CASSFPTGGNYGYTF. The chain employs TRBV13 and TRBJ1-2, with TRBD1 matching 8 bases. The CDR3 runs 15 residues. Germline values: CDR1 PRHDT, CDR2 FYEKMQ (reference sequence). V gave up 3 bases and J gave up 1 base; unmatched junction bases: 4.

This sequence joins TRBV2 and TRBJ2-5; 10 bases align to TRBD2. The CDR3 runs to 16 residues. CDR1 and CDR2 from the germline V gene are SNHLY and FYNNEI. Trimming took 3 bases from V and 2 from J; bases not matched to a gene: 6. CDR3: CASSERTSGPQETQYF. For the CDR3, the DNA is TGTGCCAGCAGTGAGAGGACTAGCGGACCTCAAGAGACCCAGTACTTC.

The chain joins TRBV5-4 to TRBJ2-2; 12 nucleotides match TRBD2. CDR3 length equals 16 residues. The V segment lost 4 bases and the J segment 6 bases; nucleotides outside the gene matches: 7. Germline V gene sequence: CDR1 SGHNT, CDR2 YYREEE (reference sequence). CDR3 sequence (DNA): TGTGCCAGCAGCCCGGCTAGCGGGGGGGCCCCCGGGGAGCTGTTTTTT. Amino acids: CASSPASGGAPGELFF. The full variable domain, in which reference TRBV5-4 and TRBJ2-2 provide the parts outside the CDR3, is ETGVTQSPTHLIKTRGQQVTLRCSSQSGHNTVSWYQQALGQGPQFIFQYYREEENGRGNFPPRFSGLQFPNYSSELNVNALELDDSALYLCASSPASGGAPGELFFGEGSRLTVL.

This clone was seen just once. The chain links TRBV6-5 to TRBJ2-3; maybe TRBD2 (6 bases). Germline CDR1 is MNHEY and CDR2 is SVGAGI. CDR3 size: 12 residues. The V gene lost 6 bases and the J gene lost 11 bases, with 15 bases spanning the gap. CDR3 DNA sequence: TGTGCCAGCAGGCGCGCCCCGGGACTGCAGTATTTT. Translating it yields CASRRAPGLQYF.

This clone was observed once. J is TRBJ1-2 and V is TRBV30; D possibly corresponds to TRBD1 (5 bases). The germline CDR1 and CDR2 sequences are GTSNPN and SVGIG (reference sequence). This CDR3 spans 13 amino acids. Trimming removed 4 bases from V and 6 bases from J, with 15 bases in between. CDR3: CAWTFNPGDGYTF. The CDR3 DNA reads TGTGCCTGGACCTTCAATCCGGGGGATGGCTACACCTTC.

CDR3 loop: CASSPWRPDMPQHF. Here the CDR3 DNA reads TGTGCCAGCAGTCCCTGGCGTCCGGATATGCCCCAGCATTTT. The chain is built from TRBV27 and TRBJ1-5; D call uncertain. The CDR3 covers 14 residues. Germline-derived CDR1 and CDR2 are MNHEY and SMNVEV (reference sequence). The ends were cut back, 5 bases at V and 9 bases at J, with 17 bases in the middle.

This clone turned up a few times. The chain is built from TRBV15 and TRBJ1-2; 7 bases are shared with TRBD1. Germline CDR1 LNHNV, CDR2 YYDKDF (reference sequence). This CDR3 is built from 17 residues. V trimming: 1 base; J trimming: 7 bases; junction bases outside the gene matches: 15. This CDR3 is CATSRVGTGEELRGYTF. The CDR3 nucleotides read TGTGCCACCAGCAGAGTGGGAACAGGGGAGGAATTGCGTGGCTACACCTTC.

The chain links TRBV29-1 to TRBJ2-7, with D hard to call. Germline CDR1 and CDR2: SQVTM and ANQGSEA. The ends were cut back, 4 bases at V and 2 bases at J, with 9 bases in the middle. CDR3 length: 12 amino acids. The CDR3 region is CSVASLAYEQYF. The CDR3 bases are TGCAGCGTTGCCTCACTTGCCTACGAGCAGTACTTC.

The CDR3 loop reads CASSHPNGFRGYTF. The CDR3 nucleotides read TGCGCCAGCAGCCACCCTAACGGTTTCCGCGGCTACACCTTC. V usage is TRBV4-1 and J usage is TRBJ1-2; no clear D. Trimming removed 3 bases from V and 8 bases from J, with 16 bases in between. This CDR3 has 14 residues. CDR1 and CDR2 (germline): MGHRA, YSYEKL.

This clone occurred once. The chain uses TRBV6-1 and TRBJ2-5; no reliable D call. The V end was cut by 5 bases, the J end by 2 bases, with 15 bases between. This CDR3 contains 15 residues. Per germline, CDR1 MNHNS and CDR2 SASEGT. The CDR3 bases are TGTGCCAGCAGTCTCGTACCAGGCCGACAAGAGACCCAGTACTTC. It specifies CASSLVPGRQETQYF.